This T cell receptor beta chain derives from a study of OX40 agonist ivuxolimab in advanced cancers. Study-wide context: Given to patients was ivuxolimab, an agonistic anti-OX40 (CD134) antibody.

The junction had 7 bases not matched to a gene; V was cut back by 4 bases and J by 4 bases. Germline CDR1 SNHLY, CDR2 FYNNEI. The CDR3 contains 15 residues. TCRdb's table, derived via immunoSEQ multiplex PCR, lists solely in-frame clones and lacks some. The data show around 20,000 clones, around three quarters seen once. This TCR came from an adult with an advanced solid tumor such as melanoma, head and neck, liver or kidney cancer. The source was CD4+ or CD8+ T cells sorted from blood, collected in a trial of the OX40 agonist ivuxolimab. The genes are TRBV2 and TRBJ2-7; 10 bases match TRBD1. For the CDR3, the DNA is TGTGCCAGCAGTGCCCGGGACAGGGGTATGTACGAGCAGTACTTC. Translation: CASSARDRGMYEQYF.